This T cell receptor beta chain was retrieved from a study of CD8 T cells in ankylosing spondylitis. Molecular-barcoded quantitative 5'-RACE produced these TCR beta libraries. TCRdb called the 5' RACE reads again in MiXCR, with one record for every CDR3 protein. This sample carries roughly 400,000 distinct CDR3 sequences, about 20% of them seen once, and the ten largest clones take 15% to 20%. This clonotype was counted between two and nine times. What it recognizes is unknown. Per germline, CDR1 MDHEN and CDR2 SYDVKM. This CDR3 is 15 amino acids long. The V and J ends lost 8 bases and 8 bases, in that order; junction bases with no gene match: 8. Findings and caveats of the study: Ankylosing spondylitis blood appeared to be characterized by a TCR beta motif of under ten highly homologous variants. Significantly higher representation of disease-linked clones was reported for matched ankylosing spondylitis synovial fluid.

The TCR was taken from a male donor with ankylosing spondylitis. The sequenced sample was blood, either unsorted or a sorted T cell fraction (not recorded which). The chain has TRBV28 and TRBJ2-1; TRBD2 aligns across 14 bases. The CDR3 DNA sequence: TGTGCCAGCCACCCCGGGACTAGCGGGAGCTATGAGCAGTTCTTC. This sequence encodes CASHPGTSGSYEQFF. The complete variable domain, with remaining parts taken from reference TRBV28 and TRBJ2-1, reads DVKVTQSSRYLVKRTGEKVFLECVQDMDHENMFWYRQDPGLGLRLIYFSYDVKMKEKGDIPEGYSVSREKKERFSLILESASTNQTSMYLCASHPGTSGSYEQFFGPGTRLTVL.